One sample yielded the 15 T cell receptor beta chains listed below, sequenced in a study of glioma-infiltrating T cells after dendritic cell vaccination. TCRdb's copy holds only in-frame clones and misses some; the assay was immunoSEQ multiplex PCR. The table shows 65,000 to 80,000 clones, with around nine tenths occurring only once. Sample time point: after dendritic cell vaccination, including at tumor progression/relapse. Sequences were derived from blood, sampled after dendritic cell vaccination. The source is a human donor with glioblastoma.

The V call is TRBV5-1, the J call TRBJ2-7, with a weak D call TRBD1 (5 bases). The germline gives CDR1 SGHRS, CDR2 YFSETQ. The V and J ends lost 2 bases and 3 bases respectively, with 12 bases between them. The CDR3 extends over 14 amino acids. The CDR3: CASSFLTDNYEQYF. In nucleotides, the CDR3 is TGCGCCAGCAGCTTTCTGACAGATAACTACGAGCAGTACTTC. Complete variable domain (other parts from reference TRBV5-1 and TRBJ2-7): KAGVTQTPRYLIKTRGQQVTLSCSPISGHRSVSWYQQTPGQGLQFLFEYFSETQRNKGNFPGRFSGRQFSNSRSEMNVSTLELGDSALYLCASSFLTDNYEQYFGPGTRLTVT.

The J gene is TRBJ1-5, the V gene TRBV19; TRBD1 is a possible D gene (5 bases). This CDR3 is built from 14 residues. CDR1 is LNHDA, CDR2 SQIVND, per germline (reference sequence). The V gene lost 3 bases and the J gene lost 7 bases, with 13 bases spanning the gap. The CDR3 spells CASSMWGGRQPQHF. The CDR3 region has the DNA TGTGCCAGTAGTATGTGGGGGGGTCGACAGCCCCAGCATTTT.

This chain links TRBV6-4 with TRBJ2-7; weak D call: TRBD2 (5 bases). CDR3 length equals 14 residues. The germline V and J ends were trimmed by 4 bases and 5 bases, with 15 bases remaining between them. Germline V gene lookup returns CDR1 MRHNA and CDR2 SNTAGT. CDR3 in DNA: TGTGCCAGCAGTGGGGGAGCCGGTTCGGACGAGCAGTACTTC. Amino acid sequence: CASSGGAGSDEQYF.

The chain recombines TRBV5-5 with TRBJ2-3; TRBD2 is a possible D gene (6 bases). This CDR3 contains 12 residues. V lost 5 bases and J lost 8, with 12 bases in between. The germline gives CDR1 SGHKS, CDR2 YYEKEE (reference sequence). CDR3 amino acids: CASSFMEGTQYF. CDR3 DNA: TGTGCCAGCAGTTTCATGGAGGGTACGCAGTATTTT.

This clone is a singleton in its sample. The chain has TRBV6-5 and TRBJ2-3; 7 bases are shared with TRBD2. After removal of 6 bases from V and 11 bases from J, the junction contained 8 bases not matched to a gene. CDR1 and CDR2 from the germline V gene are MNHEY and SVGAGI. The CDR3 spans 12 residues. CDR3 residues: CASSRTRERQYF. CDR3 coding DNA: TGTGCCAGCAGCCGGACTAGGGAGCGGCAGTATTTT.

This clone occurred a few times. V and J are TRBV5-6 and TRBJ2-1, with 9 bases that match TRBD2. The J segment lost 2 bases and the V segment lost 0 bases, leaving 3 bases of the junction unmatched. CDR1 is SGHDT and CDR2 is YYEEEE in the germline V gene. There are 16 residues in the CDR3. The CDR3 region is CASSLAGTSPYNEQFF. The CDR3 nucleotides are TGTGCCAGCAGCTTGGCGGGGACTAGCCCCTACAATGAGCAGTTCTTC.

This clone has just one count. The gene calls are TRBV7-2 and TRBJ2-5; D gene unclear. Per the germline V gene, CDR1 is SGHTA and CDR2 is FQGNSA. Trimming removed 1 base from V and 0 bases from J, with 15 bases in between. The CDR3 length is 17 residues. The CDR3 loop reads CASSLGFATNYQETQYF. The CDR3 DNA reads TGTGCCAGCAGCTTAGGGTTCGCCACCAACTACCAAGAGACCCAGTACTTC.

The rearrangement joins TRBV5-1 to TRBJ2-1; TRBD1 is a possible D gene (6 bases). Germline V CDR1 and CDR2: SGHRS, YFSETQ. Between the trimmed V and J ends, which lost 5 bases and 4 bases, there was a span of 13 bases. The CDR3 loop spans 14 amino acids. CDR3 in amino acids: CASSWGREYNEQFF. The DNA for the CDR3 is TGCGCCAGCAGTTGGGGGCGTGAATACAATGAGCAGTTCTTC.

The J gene is TRBJ2-1, the V gene TRBV9; 9 bases map to TRBD2. The CDR3 is made up of 16 amino acids. CDR1 SGDLS and CDR2 YYNGEE come from the germline V gene. Losses at the gene ends were 2 bases for V and 3 bases for J; bases not matched to a gene: 6. CDR3 amino acids: CASSVSSSGIYNEQFF. The CDR3 coding sequence is TGTGCCAGCAGCGTGTCCTCTAGCGGGATCTACAATGAGCAGTTCTTC.

This chain connects TRBV7-6 to TRBJ1-2, with a possible D match to TRBD1 (6 bases). The CDR3 spans 13 residues. V lost 8 bases and J 5 bases, leaving 15 bases between the germline ends. Germline V lookup: CDR1 SGHVS, CDR2 FNYEAQ. Written as DNA, the CDR3 is TGTGCCAGCGGGGGCGCGTCGGTTTATGGCTACACCTTC. Protein: CASGGASVYGYTF.

The chain has TRBV5-4 and TRBJ2-3, with D tentatively TRBD2 (6 bases). CDR3 size: 15 residues. Per germline, CDR1 SGHNT and CDR2 YYREEE (reference sequence). V shed 4 bases and J shed 4 bases, with 16 bases lying between them. CDR3: CASSKGGAGSDTQYF. The CDR3 DNA follows: TGTGCCAGCAGCAAGGGCGGGGCGGGCTCAGATACGCAGTATTTT. Complete variable domain (other parts from reference TRBV5-4 and TRBJ2-3): ETGVTQSPTHLIKTRGQQVTLRCSSQSGHNTVSWYQQALGQGPQFIFQYYREEENGRGNFPPRFSGLQFPNYSSELNVNALELDDSALYLCASSKGGAGSDTQYFGPGTRLTVL.

The rearrangement links TRBV30 to TRBJ2-3, with unresolved D. The CDR3 totals 13 residues. V was clipped by 5 bases and J by 6 bases, with 15 bases between them. Germline loops: CDR1 GTSNPN, CDR2 SVGIG (reference sequence). CDR3: CAWEAVARDTQYF. Here the CDR3 DNA reads TGTGCCTGGGAGGCCGTAGCACGGGATACGCAGTATTTT.

The CDR3: CASSETGGADGPQHF. Written as DNA, the CDR3 is TGTGCCAGCAGTGAGACGGGGGGCGCCGATGGGCCCCAGCATTTT. This chain uses TRBV25-1 with TRBJ1-5, with D tentatively TRBD1 (6 bases). Trimming removed 3 bases at V and 9 bases at J, with 18 bases between. CDR1 and CDR2 from the germline V gene are MGHDK and SYGVNS. The CDR3 contains 15 residues.

A note on this clone: One junction end disagrees with the germline gene, perhaps due to a read error. The gene calls are TRBV18 and TRBJ2-1; 9 nucleotides line up with TRBD2. Germline values: CDR1 KGHSH, CDR2 LQKENI. The CDR3 extends over 15 amino acids. This chain's CDR3 is CASSPTSGGYSEQFF. CDR3 bases: TGTGCCAGCTCACCCACGAGCGGGGGGTACAGTGAGCAGTTCTTC.

V usage is TRBV10-3 and J usage is TRBJ1-2, with 7 bases identical to TRBD1. The CDR3 extends over 14 amino acids. V shed 10 bases and J 2 bases; nucleotides not matched to a gene: 10. Germline V gene sequence: CDR1 ENHRY, CDR2 SYGVKD. The CDR3 here is CATEGQAQNYGYTF. In DNA form, the CDR3 reads TGTGCCACCGAAGGACAGGCTCAAAACTATGGCTACACCTTC.